This TCR beta chain comes out of a study of cytomegalovirus exposure and HLA in healthy donors. Overall study findings and caveats: Researchers reportedly found TCR beta sequences accurately predicted most subjects' HLA-A and HLA-B alleles. The productive fraction for most TCR beta V segments was about 87% or about 30% in an earlier analysis.

Trimming pared 4 bases from V and 6 bases from J, leaving 13 bases between. The CDR3 has 14 amino acids. Germline assignment: CDR1 SGHTA and CDR2 FQGTGA. Regarding this clone: Its matching antigen is unknown.

PCR amplification relied on 60 Vbeta primers (plus 13 Jbeta primers). The protocol was immunoSEQ multiplex PCR, while the TCRdb copy is restricted to in-frame clones and leaves out a portion. This table holds more than 200,000 clones, roughly four fifths found once. The TCR sequence derives from a girl aged 10 to 17 in good health and CMV-seronegative. Sequencing was performed on PBMCs. This chain joins TRBV7-3 and TRBJ2-1; the D is unclear. The CDR3 is CASSSHGPGNEQFF. Written as DNA, the CDR3 is TGTGCCAGCAGCTCCCATGGTCCGGGCAATGAGCAGTTCTTC.